This T cell receptor (beta chain) was profiled in a study of preoperative IRX-2 immunotherapy in early breast cancer. This clone was detected only a few times. The sample's treatment: preoperative locoregional IRX-2 cytokine immunotherapy. Samples came from a phase Ib trial of preoperative locoregional IRX-2 cytokine immunotherapy. Sequencing was performed with immunoSEQ multiplex PCR; in TCRdb, only in-frame clones are kept and a portion is missing. The sample includes some 19,000 clones, roughly 80% of them seen just once. The CDR3 consists of 13 residues. Germline assignment: CDR1 MNHGY and CDR2 SAAAGT. The V gene end was trimmed by 10 bases and the J gene end by 1 base; junction bases not matched to a gene: 4.

This chain connects TRBV6-8 to TRBJ1-1, with 9 bases identical to TRBD1. This sequence originates from a human donor with breast cancer. Source: lymph node tissue, taken after IRX-2 immunotherapy. CDR3 nucleotides: TGTGCCATCGGGGACAGGGAGAACACTGAAGCTTTCTTT. Translating gives CAIGDRENTEAFF.